This T cell receptor delta chain is from a study of gamma-delta T cells after stem cell transplantation. This clone was seen a few times. A far larger clone lies a single base away; this is likely a read error. This same CDR3 is encoded by further DNA sequences in the sample. This CDR3 comprises 14 residues. Germline CDR1 GEAIGNYY, CDR2 EKD. Trimming took 7 bases from V and 4 from J; bases not matched to a gene: 10. TCRdb used CATT to re-call clones from the RT-PCR reads. The sample includes about 2,800 delta-chain clones, around 5% of them seen just once. V is TRDV2 and J is TRDJ1; 8 bases match TRDD3. The specimen was gamma-delta T cells. The sequence came from a human donor. It is not recorded whose cells these are; they may come from a transplant donor. CDR3 sequence reads: CACVRLGGHDKLIF. CDR3 bases: TGTGCCTGCGTAAGACTGGGGGGTCACGATAAACTCATCTTT.